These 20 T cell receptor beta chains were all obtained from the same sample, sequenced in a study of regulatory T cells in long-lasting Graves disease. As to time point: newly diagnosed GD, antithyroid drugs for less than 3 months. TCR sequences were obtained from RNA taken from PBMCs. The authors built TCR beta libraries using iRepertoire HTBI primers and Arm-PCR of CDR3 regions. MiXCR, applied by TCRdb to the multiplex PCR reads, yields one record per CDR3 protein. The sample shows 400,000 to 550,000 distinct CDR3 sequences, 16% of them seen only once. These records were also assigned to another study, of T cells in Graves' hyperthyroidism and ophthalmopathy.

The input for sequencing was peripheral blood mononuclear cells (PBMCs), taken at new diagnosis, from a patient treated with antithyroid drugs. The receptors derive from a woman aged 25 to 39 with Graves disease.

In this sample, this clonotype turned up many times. DNA of the CDR3: TGCAGTGCTAGTGACCCGGGACTAGCGGGAGTGGTGTATTTT. Its translation: CSASDPGLAGVVYF. The V call is TRBV20-1, the J call TRBJ2-3; 14 positions agree with TRBD2. In germline, CDR1 is DFQATT, CDR2 SNEGSKA (reference sequence). J lost 14 bases, V lost 3 bases, and 10 bases had no gene match. There are 14 residues in the CDR3.

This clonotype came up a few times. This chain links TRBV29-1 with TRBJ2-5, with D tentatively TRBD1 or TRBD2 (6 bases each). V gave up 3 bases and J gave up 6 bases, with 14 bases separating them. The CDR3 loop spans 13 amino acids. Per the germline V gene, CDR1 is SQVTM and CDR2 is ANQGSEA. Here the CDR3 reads CSVEAGGGQTQYF. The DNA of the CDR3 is TGCAGCGTTGAGGCAGGTGGGGGGCAGACCCAGTACTTC.

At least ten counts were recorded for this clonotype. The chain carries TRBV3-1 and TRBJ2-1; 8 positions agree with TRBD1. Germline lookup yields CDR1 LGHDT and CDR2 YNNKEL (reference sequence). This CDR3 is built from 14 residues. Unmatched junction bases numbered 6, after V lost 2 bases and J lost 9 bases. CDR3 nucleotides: TGTGCCAGCAGCCAACTCGGACAGGGTGTTGAGCAGTTCTTC. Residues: CASSQLGQGVEQFF.

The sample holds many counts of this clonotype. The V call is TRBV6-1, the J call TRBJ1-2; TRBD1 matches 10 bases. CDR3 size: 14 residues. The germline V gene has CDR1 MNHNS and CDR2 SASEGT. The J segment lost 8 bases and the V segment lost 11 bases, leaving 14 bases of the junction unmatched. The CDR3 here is CALDLRDRGQGYTF. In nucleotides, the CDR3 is TGTGCCCTAGATCTCCGGGACAGGGGCCAGGGCTACACCTTC.

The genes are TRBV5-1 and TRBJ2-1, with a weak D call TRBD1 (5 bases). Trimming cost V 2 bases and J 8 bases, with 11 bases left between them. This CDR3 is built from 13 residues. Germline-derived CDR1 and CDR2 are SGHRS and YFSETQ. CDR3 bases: TGCGCCAGCAGCTTTACAACAGGAGATGAGCAGTTCTTC. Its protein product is CASSFTTGDEQFF.

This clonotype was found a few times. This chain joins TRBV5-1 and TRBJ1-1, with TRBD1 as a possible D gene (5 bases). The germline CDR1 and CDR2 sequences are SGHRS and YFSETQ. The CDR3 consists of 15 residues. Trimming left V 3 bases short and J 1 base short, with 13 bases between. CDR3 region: CASSSYSGSNTEAFF. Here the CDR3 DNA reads TGCGCCAGCAGCTCGTATTCAGGGTCGAACACTGAAGCTTTCTTT. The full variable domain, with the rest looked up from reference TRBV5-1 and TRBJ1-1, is KAGVTQTPRYLIKTRGQQVTLSCSPISGHRSVSWYQQTPGQGLQFLFEYFSETQRNKGNFPGRFSGRQFSNSRSEMNVSTLELGDSALYLCASSSYSGSNTEAFFGQGTRLTVV.

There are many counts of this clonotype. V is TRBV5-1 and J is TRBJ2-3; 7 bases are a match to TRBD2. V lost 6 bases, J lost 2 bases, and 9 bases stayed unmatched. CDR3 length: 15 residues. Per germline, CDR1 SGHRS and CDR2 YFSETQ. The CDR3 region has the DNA TGCGCCAGCACGGGATTAGCGGGCCTCACAGATACGCAGTATTTT. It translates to CASTGLAGLTDTQYF. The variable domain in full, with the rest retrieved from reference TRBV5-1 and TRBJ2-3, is KAGVTQTPRYLIKTRGQQVTLSCSPISGHRSVSWYQQTPGQGLQFLFEYFSETQRNKGNFPGRFSGRQFSNSRSEMNVSTLELGDSALYLCASTGLAGLTDTQYFGPGTRLTVL.

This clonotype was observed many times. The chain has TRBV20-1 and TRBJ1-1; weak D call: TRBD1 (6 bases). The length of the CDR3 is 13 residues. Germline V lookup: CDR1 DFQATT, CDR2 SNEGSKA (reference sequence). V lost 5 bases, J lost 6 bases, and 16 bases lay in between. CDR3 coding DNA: TGCAGTGCTTCGAAGGGGGTTAGGGCTGAAGCTTTCTTT. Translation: CSASKGVRAEAFF.

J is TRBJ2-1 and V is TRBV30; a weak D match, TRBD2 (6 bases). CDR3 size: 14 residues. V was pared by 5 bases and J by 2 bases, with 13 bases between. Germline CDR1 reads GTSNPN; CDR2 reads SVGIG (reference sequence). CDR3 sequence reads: CAWEEGRTYNEQFF. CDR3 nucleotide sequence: TGTGCCTGGGAGGAGGGGAGGACCTACAATGAGCAGTTCTTC.

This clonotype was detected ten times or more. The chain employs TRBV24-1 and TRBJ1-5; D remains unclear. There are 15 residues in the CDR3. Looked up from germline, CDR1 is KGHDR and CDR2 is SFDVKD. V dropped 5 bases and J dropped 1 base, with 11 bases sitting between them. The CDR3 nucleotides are TGTGCCACCAGTGCCGGGCTGGGAAGCAATCAGCCCCAGCATTTT. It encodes CATSAGLGSNQPQHF.

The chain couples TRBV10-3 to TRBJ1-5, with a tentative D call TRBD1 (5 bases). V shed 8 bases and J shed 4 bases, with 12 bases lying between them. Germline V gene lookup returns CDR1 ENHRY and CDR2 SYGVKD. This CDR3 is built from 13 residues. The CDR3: CAIHEGTNQPQHF. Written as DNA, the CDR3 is TGTGCCATCCATGAGGGGACGAATCAGCCCCAGCATTTT.

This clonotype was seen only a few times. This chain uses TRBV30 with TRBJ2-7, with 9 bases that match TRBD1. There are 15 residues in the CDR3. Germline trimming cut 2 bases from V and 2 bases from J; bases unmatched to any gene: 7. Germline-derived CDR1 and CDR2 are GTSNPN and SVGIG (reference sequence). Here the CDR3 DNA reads TGTGCCTGGAGTAGGTGGACAGGGGTTCCCTACGAGCAGTACTTC. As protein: CAWSRWTGVPYEQYF.

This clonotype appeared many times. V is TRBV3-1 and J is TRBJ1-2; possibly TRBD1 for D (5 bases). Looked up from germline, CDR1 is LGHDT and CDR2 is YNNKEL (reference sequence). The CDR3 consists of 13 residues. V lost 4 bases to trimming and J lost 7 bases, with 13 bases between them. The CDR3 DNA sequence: TGTGCCAGCAGCCTCCGGGGGATTAGTGGCTACACCTTC. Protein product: CASSLRGISGYTF.

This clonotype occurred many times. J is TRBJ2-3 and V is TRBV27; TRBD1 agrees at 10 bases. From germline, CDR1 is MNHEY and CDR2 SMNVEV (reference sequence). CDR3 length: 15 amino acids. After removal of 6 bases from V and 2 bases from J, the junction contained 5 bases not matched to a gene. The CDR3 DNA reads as TGTGCCAGCAGACTCGGACAGGGGGTCACAGATACGCAGTATTTT. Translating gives CASRLGQGVTDTQYF.

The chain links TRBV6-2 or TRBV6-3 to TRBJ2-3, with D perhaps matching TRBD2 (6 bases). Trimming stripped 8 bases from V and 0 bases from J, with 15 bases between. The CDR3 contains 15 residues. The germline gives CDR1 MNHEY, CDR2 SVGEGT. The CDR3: CASRAGGFSTDTQYF. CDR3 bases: TGTGCCAGCCGAGCGGGCGGTTTTAGCACAGATACGCAGTATTTT.

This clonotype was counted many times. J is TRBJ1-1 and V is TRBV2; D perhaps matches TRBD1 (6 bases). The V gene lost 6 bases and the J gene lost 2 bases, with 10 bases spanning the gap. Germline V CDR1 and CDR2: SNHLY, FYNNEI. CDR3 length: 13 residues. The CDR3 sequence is CASRRGGNTEAFF. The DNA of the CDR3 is TGTGCCAGCAGGAGGGGGGGTAACACTGAAGCTTTCTTT.

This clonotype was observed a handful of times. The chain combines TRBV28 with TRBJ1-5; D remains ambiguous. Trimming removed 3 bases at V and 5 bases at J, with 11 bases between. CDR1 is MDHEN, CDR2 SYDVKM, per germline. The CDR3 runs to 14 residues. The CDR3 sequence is CASSFPGTDQPQHF. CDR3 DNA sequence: TGTGCCAGCAGTTTTCCGGGAACGGATCAGCCCCAGCATTTT. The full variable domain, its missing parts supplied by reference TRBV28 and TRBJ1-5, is DVKVTQSSRYLVKRTGEKVFLECVQDMDHENMFWYRQDPGLGLRLIYFSYDVKMKEKGDIPEGYSVSREKKERFSLILESASTNQTSMYLCASSFPGTDQPQHFGDGTRLSIL.

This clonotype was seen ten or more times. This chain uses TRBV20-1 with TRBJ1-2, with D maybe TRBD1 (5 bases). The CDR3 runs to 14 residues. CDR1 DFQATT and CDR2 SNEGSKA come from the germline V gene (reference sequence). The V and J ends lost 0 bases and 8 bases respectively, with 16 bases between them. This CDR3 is CSARERQGDWGYTF. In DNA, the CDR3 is TGCAGTGCTAGAGAAAGGCAGGGTGACTGGGGCTACACCTTC.

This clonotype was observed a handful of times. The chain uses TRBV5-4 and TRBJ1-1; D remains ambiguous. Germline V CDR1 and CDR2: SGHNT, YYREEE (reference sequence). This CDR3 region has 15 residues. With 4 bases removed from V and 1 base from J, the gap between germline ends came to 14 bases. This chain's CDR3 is CASSPSLSRNTEAFF. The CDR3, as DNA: TGTGCCAGCAGCCCTTCCCTAAGCAGGAACACTGAAGCTTTCTTT.

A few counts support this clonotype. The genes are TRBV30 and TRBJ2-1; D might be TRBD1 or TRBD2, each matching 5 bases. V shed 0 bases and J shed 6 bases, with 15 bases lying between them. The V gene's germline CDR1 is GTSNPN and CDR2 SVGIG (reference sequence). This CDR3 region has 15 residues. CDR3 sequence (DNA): TGTGCCTGGAGTGTACGGGGCAGCGCTGGCAATGAGCAGTTCTTC. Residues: CAWSVRGSAGNEQFF.